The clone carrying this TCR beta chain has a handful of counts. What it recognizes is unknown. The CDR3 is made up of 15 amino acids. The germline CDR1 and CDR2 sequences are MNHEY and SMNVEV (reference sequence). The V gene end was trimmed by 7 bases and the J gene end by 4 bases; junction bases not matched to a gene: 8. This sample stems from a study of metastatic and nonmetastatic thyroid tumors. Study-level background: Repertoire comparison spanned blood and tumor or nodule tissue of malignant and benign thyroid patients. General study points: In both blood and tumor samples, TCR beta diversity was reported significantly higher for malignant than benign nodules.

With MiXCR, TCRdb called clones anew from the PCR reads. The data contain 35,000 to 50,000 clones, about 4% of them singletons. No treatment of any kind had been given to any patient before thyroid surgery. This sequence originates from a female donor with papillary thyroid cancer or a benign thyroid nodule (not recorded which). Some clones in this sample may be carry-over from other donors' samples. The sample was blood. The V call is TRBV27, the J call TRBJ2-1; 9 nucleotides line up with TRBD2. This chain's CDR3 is CASTPARGGYNEQFF. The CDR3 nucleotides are TGTGCCAGCACGCCGGCGCGGGGGGGGTACAATGAGCAGTTCTTC.